The present T cell receptor beta chain was sequenced within a study of cytomegalovirus exposure and HLA in healthy donors. Study in general: The 110 million or so unique TCR beta sequences, from about 190 million T cells, were found by an earlier analysis. Study-level results: In terms of immune exposure information, only CMV serostatus was available. Common viral pathogens (according to a later analysis) appeared linked to several of the most significant clusters. Analysis performed later showed TCR beta chains linked to HLA being more clonally expanded than equally common others.

In regard to this clone: Its antigen remains unidentified.

A multiplex PCR was run with 60 Vbeta primers and 13 Jbeta primers. Sequencing used immunoSEQ multiplex PCR; TCRdb keeps in-frame clones, though not all of them. The table records about 190,000 clones, about 77% of them present only once. The origin of this receptor is a man aged 25 to 45 in good health and CMV-seropositive. The sequenced sample was PBMCs.

DNA for the CDR3: TGTGCCAGCAGGCGCCCCGGACAGGGGGCCCACGAGCAGTACTTC. This sequence encodes CASRRPGQGAHEQYF. The V call is TRBV2, the J call TRBJ2-7; 11 bases are shared with TRBD1. This CDR3 is 15 amino acids long. CDR1 is SNHLY and CDR2 is FYNNEI in the germline V gene. The ends lost 6 bases at V and 5 bases at J; junction bases unmatched: 9.